Listed here are 24 T cell receptor beta chains from one sample, sequenced in a study of T-cell memory formation after mild COVID-19. TCRdb re-called the 5' RACE reads with MiXCR, one entry per CDR3 protein. The data show a few hundred thousand distinct CDR3 sequences, with less than 25% seen just once and around 20% held by the top ten. The sample consisted of PBMCs or a T cell subset sorted from them (not recorded which). The receptors here all came from a man between 18 and 29 years old who had mild COVID-19 (a few samples of this study predate the infection). Cell type and time point are not known.

There are a few counts of this clonotype. The genes are TRBV6-5 and TRBJ1-6; a possible D gene is TRBD1 (5 bases). Germline V gene sequence: CDR1 MNHEY, CDR2 SVGAGI. The CDR3 has 14 amino acids. V lost 2 bases, J lost 10 bases, and 12 bases lay in between. CDR3 in amino acids: CASSYGGMRSPLHF. CDR3 coding DNA: TGTGCCAGCAGTTACGGGGGGATGAGATCACCCCTCCACTTT.

This clonotype was observed at least ten times. The chain is built from TRBV15 and TRBJ2-3, with TRBD1 matching 8 bases. Germline V gene lookup returns CDR1 LNHNV and CDR2 YYDKDF (reference sequence). This CDR3 has 15 amino acids. The V gene end was trimmed by 7 bases and the J gene end by 2 bases; junction bases not matched to a gene: 8. CDR3 bases: TGTGCCACCACCCGGGACAGGCACTACACAGATACGCAGTATTTT. Protein product: CATTRDRHYTDTQYF.

The chain recombines TRBV24-1 with TRBJ2-7; unclear D gene. The CDR3 runs to 14 residues. Trimming took 1 base from V and 0 from J, leaving 6 bases between them. In germline, CDR1 is KGHDR, CDR2 SFDVKD. The CDR3 nucleotides read TGTGCCACCAGTGATTTTACTGGCTCCTACGAGCAGTACGTC. Translation gives CATSDFTGSYEQYV.

This clonotype was seen at least ten times. For the CDR3, the DNA is TGCGCCAGCAGCCCAGGGAGAGATACGCAGTATTTT. Translated: CASSPGRDTQYF. V and J are TRBV5-1 and TRBJ2-3; the D call may be TRBD1 or TRBD2 (5 bases each). CDR1 and CDR2 (germline): SGHRS, YFSETQ. The CDR3 totals 12 residues. Trimming pared 4 bases from V and 5 bases from J, leaving 8 bases between. The full variable domain, completed using reference TRBV5-1 and TRBJ2-3, is KAGVTQTPRYLIKTRGQQVTLSCSPISGHRSVSWYQQTPGQGLQFLFEYFSETQRNKGNFPGRFSGRQFSNSRSEMNVSTLELGDSALYLCASSPGRDTQYFGPGTRLTVL.

V is TRBV5-1 and J is TRBJ1-1; 10 bases line up with TRBD1. Germline V gene lookup returns CDR1 SGHRS and CDR2 YFSETQ. The CDR3 totals 14 residues. V shed 6 bases, J shed 4 bases, and the junction held 6 bases outside the gene matches. CDR3 DNA: TGCGCCAGCACCCCGGGACAGGGGAGCACTGAAGCTTTCTTT. This sequence encodes CASTPGQGSTEAFF.

This chain links TRBV18 with TRBJ1-1; 7 positions match TRBD1. The CDR3 extends over 17 amino acids. CDR1 KGHSH and CDR2 LQKENI come from the germline V gene. J gave up 6 bases and V 2 bases, and 15 bases lay outside the gene matches. The CDR3 DNA reads TGTGCCAGCTCACCAAGGGTGGTTAGGTTAGGACAGGCTGAAGCTTTCTTT. It specifies CASSPRVVRLGQAEAFF.

This clonotype was picked up a small number of times. The CDR3 DNA reads as TGTGCCAGCAGTCTCGGAGGAGCGGGGGGGCGAGAGACCCAGTACTTC. Translated, it gives CASSLGGAGGRETQYF. This sequence joins TRBV12-3 or TRBV12-4 and TRBJ2-5, with 10 bases matching TRBD2. The CDR3 is 16 residues long. Trimming cost V 5 bases and J 4 bases; bases outside gene matches: 10.

CDR3 sequence reads: CASSGLAGGDTQYF. The CDR3 bases are TGTGCCAGCAGTGGACTAGCGGGGGGAGATACGCAGTATTTT. The chain employs TRBV2 and TRBJ2-3; 13 bases are shared with TRBD2. The CDR3 sequence is 14 residues long. CDR1 is SNHLY, CDR2 FYNNEI, per germline. The V segment lost 4 bases and the J segment 5 bases; nucleotides outside the gene matches: 0. Complete variable domain (other parts from reference TRBV2 and TRBJ2-3): EPEVTQTPSHQVTQMGQEVILRCVPISNHLYFYWYRQILGQKVEFLVSFYNNEISEKSEIFDDQFSVERPDGSNFTLKIRSTKLEDSAMYFCASSGLAGGDTQYFGPGTRLTVL.

The V call is TRBV20-1, the J call TRBJ2-1; TRBD2 matches at 12 bases. V lost 1 base and J lost 8; bases outside the gene matches: 9. The CDR3 length is 16 residues. Germline-derived CDR1 and CDR2 are DFQATT and SNEGSKA (reference sequence). In nucleotides, the CDR3 is TGCAGTGCTAGAGCCTTAGCCACTAGCGGGGGGTATGAGCAGTTCTTC. Its protein is CSARALATSGGYEQFF.

This sequence joins TRBV6-2 or TRBV6-3 and TRBJ2-7; maybe TRBD2 (6 bases). The CDR3 runs 14 residues. In germline, CDR1 is MNHEY, CDR2 SVGEGT. V lost 4 bases and J 0 bases, leaving 10 bases between the germline ends. DNA of the CDR3: TGTGCCAGCAGTTGGGGAGGCAGCTCCTACGAGCAGTACGTC. This codes for CASSWGGSSYEQYV.

V usage is TRBV18 and J usage is TRBJ2-7; a possible D gene is TRBD1 (6 bases). The CDR3 is made up of 14 amino acids. Germline CDR1 is KGHSH and CDR2 is LQKENI. V shed 4 bases and J shed 6 bases, with 16 bases lying between them. The CDR3 bases are TGTGCCAGCTCACGTACGGGCAGGGGACGCGAGCAGTACTTC. This encodes CASSRTGRGREQYF.

The sample holds many counts of this clonotype. The chain has TRBV5-1 and TRBJ2-7, with D perhaps being TRBD1 or TRBD2 (5 bases each). The germline gives CDR1 SGHRS, CDR2 YFSETQ. The CDR3 is made up of 15 amino acids. V was cut by 0 bases and J by 2 bases, with 12 bases left in between. The CDR3 DNA follows: TGCGCCAGCAGCTTGGCACCGGGGCCTGCCTACGAGCAGTACTTC. Its translation: CASSLAPGPAYEQYF. Full variable domain (outside the CDR3, taken from reference TRBV5-1 and TRBJ2-7): KAGVTQTPRYLIKTRGQQVTLSCSPISGHRSVSWYQQTPGQGLQFLFEYFSETQRNKGNFPGRFSGRQFSNSRSEMNVSTLELGDSALYLCASSLAPGPAYEQYFGPGTRLTVT.

This clonotype appeared a few times. The chain links TRBV7-7 to TRBJ1-4; no reliable D call. Germline V lookup: CDR1 SSHAT, CDR2 FNYEAQ (reference sequence). CDR3 length: 15 residues. V was clipped by 3 bases and J by 5 bases, with 13 bases between them. CDR3 sequence reads: CASSLTKPYNEKLFF. Here the CDR3 DNA reads TGTGCCAGCAGCTTGACTAAGCCGTACAATGAAAAACTGTTTTTT.

This clonotype was seen many times. V gene TRBV5-1 combines with J gene TRBJ2-1; TRBD2 aligns across 10 bases. Germline-derived CDR1 and CDR2 are SGHRS and YFSETQ. The J segment lost 9 bases and the V segment lost 0 bases, leaving 6 bases of the junction unmatched. The CDR3 consists of 15 residues. The CDR3 is CASSLAVAGGFEQFF. CDR3 coding DNA: TGCGCCAGCAGCTTGGCCGTAGCGGGGGGTTTTGAGCAGTTCTTC. The full variable domain, with the rest looked up from reference TRBV5-1 and TRBJ2-1, is KAGVTQTPRYLIKTRGQQVTLSCSPISGHRSVSWYQQTPGQGLQFLFEYFSETQRNKGNFPGRFSGRQFSNSRSEMNVSTLELGDSALYLCASSLAVAGGFEQFFGPGTRLTVL.

The V and J genes are TRBV6-5 and TRBJ1-1, with D hard to call. Germline CDR1 MNHEY, CDR2 SVGAGI. The CDR3 runs to 13 residues. V was trimmed by 7 bases and J by 6 bases, leaving 15 bases between them. The CDR3 DNA is TGTGCCAGCACCATAGGTCCGGGAGCTGAAGCTTTCTTT. This sequence encodes CASTIGPGAEAFF.

This rearrangement joins TRBV27 to TRBJ2-2; maybe TRBD1 (5 bases). With 5 bases removed from V and 6 bases from J, the gap between germline ends came to 7 bases. Germline-derived CDR1 and CDR2 are MNHEY and SMNVEV (reference sequence). This CDR3 spans 12 amino acids. This CDR3 reads CASSRGSGELFF. In DNA, the CDR3 is TGTGCCAGCAGTAGGGGATCCGGGGAGCTGTTTTTT.

The CDR3: CASSTGPKNYNEQFF. The CDR3 DNA follows: TGTGCCAGTAGCACGGGTCCCAAAAACTACAATGAGCAGTTCTTC. V usage is TRBV19 and J usage is TRBJ2-1; no clear D gene. This CDR3 has 15 amino acids. Germline assignment: CDR1 LNHDA and CDR2 SQIVND (reference sequence). Trimming removed 6 bases from V and 3 bases from J, with 15 bases in between. The variable domain in full, with the rest retrieved from reference TRBV19 and TRBJ2-1, is DGGITQSPKYLFRKEGQNVTLSCEQNLNHDAMYWYRQDPGQGLRLIYYSQIVNDFQKGDIAEGYSVSREKKESFPLTVTSAQKNPTAFYLCASSTGPKNYNEQFFGPGTRLTVL.

The chain has TRBV7-9 and TRBJ1-1; D ambiguous. The V gene lost 1 base and the J gene lost 4 bases, with 10 bases spanning the gap. Per germline, CDR1 SEHNR and CDR2 FQNEAQ (reference sequence). This CDR3 contains 14 residues. The CDR3 DNA reads as TGTGCCAGCAGCTTAGTTCCAGCCGCCACTGAAGCTTTCTTT. Its translation: CASSLVPAATEAFF.

The table lists this clonotype with a few counts. This chain connects TRBV21-1 to TRBJ1-2. TRBV21-1 is labeled a pseudogene. The CDR3 sequence is 11 residues long. In DNA form, the CDR3 reads TGTGCCGGATGGCGGAACTATGGCTACACCTTC. It yields the protein CAGWRNYGYTF.

This sequence joins TRBV4-1 and TRBJ2-7; 7 nucleotides line up with TRBD2. The CDR3 length is 15 residues. V trimming: 4 bases; J trimming: 0 bases; junction bases outside the gene matches: 6. Germline lookup yields CDR1 MGHRA and CDR2 YSYEKL. CDR3 amino acids: CASSLGGSSSYEQYF. In nucleotides, the CDR3 is TGCGCCAGCAGCCTGGGGGGGTCTAGCTCCTACGAGCAGTACTTC.

The chain uses TRBV4-1 and TRBJ2-3; TRBD2 aligns across 8 bases. The V segment lost 5 bases and the J segment 4 bases; nucleotides outside the gene matches: 11. The CDR3 extends over 16 amino acids. Germline assignment: CDR1 MGHRA and CDR2 YSYEKL. CDR3 coding DNA: TGCGCCAGCAGCGACGCGCGGGGGGCAAATTCAGATACGCAGTATTTT. Its protein is CASSDARGANSDTQYF.

The chain joins TRBV25-1 to TRBJ1-5; D is unresolved. Germline assignment: CDR1 MGHDK and CDR2 SYGVNS. This CDR3 region has 15 residues. The V and J ends lost 6 bases and 4 bases respectively, with 16 bases between them. CDR3 sequence reads: CASREKDPRNQPQHF. In nucleotides, the CDR3 is TGTGCCAGCAGAGAGAAGGACCCAAGAAATCAGCCCCAGCATTTT.

The chain uses TRBV5-1 and TRBJ2-3; TRBD1 matches 7 bases. Germline CDR1 is SGHRS and CDR2 is YFSETQ. This CDR3 spans 16 amino acids. V trimming: 5 bases; J trimming: 4 bases; junction bases outside the gene matches: 13. The CDR3 loop reads CASRDDRVTGPDTQYF. CDR3 sequence (DNA): TGCGCCAGCAGGGACGACAGGGTAACAGGTCCAGATACGCAGTATTTT.

The V and J genes are TRBV11-2 and TRBJ2-7, with D maybe TRBD1 (6 bases). The length of the CDR3 is 14 residues. V was trimmed by 6 bases and J by 0 bases, leaving 12 bases between them. CDR1 and CDR2 from the germline V gene are SGHAT and FQNNGV. The CDR3 nucleotides are TGTGCCAGCAGACCGACAGGTTTCTCCTACGAGCAGTACTTC. It specifies CASRPTGFSYEQYF.